The 32 T cell receptor beta chains below come from one sample, sequenced in a study of T cells in Graves' hyperthyroidism and ophthalmopathy. Researchers amplified the TCR beta CDR3 regions from RNA transcripts. The study used the HTBI primer set for a first-round RT-PCR of the TCR CDR3. From the multiplex PCR reads, TCRdb called clonotypes with MiXCR, one entry per CDR3 protein. The data hold 500,000 to 700,000 distinct CDR3 sequences, with roughly a sixth observed a single time. The sample taken for sequencing was blood. The receptor source for this set is a woman between 18 and 29 years old with Graves' hyperthyroidism.

In this sample, this clonotype turned up many times. This chain joins TRBV6-1 and TRBJ1-5; perhaps TRBD1 as D (6 bases). Trimming stripped 10 bases from V and 0 bases from J, with 10 bases between. This CDR3 comprises 13 residues. In germline, CDR1 is MNHNS, CDR2 SASEGT. The CDR3 here is CAIRDISNQPQHF. The CDR3 DNA reads TGTGCCATCCGGGACATTAGCAATCAGCCCCAGCATTTT.

This clonotype was observed a few times. V is TRBV20-1 and J is TRBJ2-7; 14 positions agree with TRBD2. The CDR3 consists of 18 residues. Trimming cost V 2 bases and J 2 bases; bases outside gene matches: 11. In germline, CDR1 is DFQATT, CDR2 SNEGSKA (reference sequence). The CDR3 protein is CSARQLGLAGAGTYEQYF. The CDR3 DNA reads TGCAGTGCTAGACAGCTGGGACTAGCGGGAGCCGGAACCTACGAGCAGTACTTC.

A remark on this clonotype: One junction end disagrees with the germline gene, perhaps due to a read error. The CDR3 DNA reads as TGTGCCAGCAGTTCCGAGCGCATATCGTCCCATGAGCAGCTCTTC. Its translation: CASSSERISSHEQLF. This chain joins TRBV6-2 or TRBV6-3 and TRBJ2-1; unclear D gene. Germline CDR1 reads MNHEY; CDR2 reads SVGEGT. The CDR3 spans 15 residues.

This clonotype was observed many times. The CDR3 region has the DNA TGTGCCAGCAGTGATCTAACAGATACGCAGTATTTT. Amino acid sequence: CASSDLTDTQYF. The rearrangement joins TRBV6-1 to TRBJ2-3; unclear D gene. CDR1 is MNHNS, CDR2 SASEGT, per germline. The CDR3 runs to 12 residues. V lost 3 bases, J lost 3 bases, and 4 bases lay in between.

The table lists this clonotype with many counts. J is TRBJ2-7 and V is TRBV7-9, with D possibly being TRBD1 or TRBD2 (5 bases each). The CDR3 is 16 residues long. The germline gives CDR1 SEHNR, CDR2 FQNEAQ (reference sequence). V was shortened by 0 bases and J by 5 bases, with 17 bases between the two germline ends. The CDR3, as DNA: TGTGCCAGCAGCTTAGCAATGACGGGGCGGGTCAACGAGCAGTACTTC. Its protein product is CASSLAMTGRVNEQYF.

V and J are TRBV19 and TRBJ1-6; a weak D match, TRBD1 (6 bases). Trimming cost V 3 bases and J 8 bases, with 11 bases left between them. The germline V gene encodes CDR1 LNHDA and CDR2 SQIVND (reference sequence). CDR3 length: 14 residues. The CDR3 sequence is CASSIRGIDSPLHF. The CDR3 bases are TGTGCCAGTAGTATTAGGGGGATTGATTCACCCCTCCACTTT.

The table lists this clonotype with a few counts. J is TRBJ2-3 and V is TRBV20-1; TRBD1 matches 9 bases. The CDR3 runs 15 residues. After removal of 6 bases from V and 5 bases from J, the junction contained 12 bases not matched to a gene. The germline V gene encodes CDR1 DFQATT and CDR2 SNEGSKA (reference sequence). CDR3 protein: CSAPQGARAQDTQYF. CDR3 sequence (DNA): TGCAGTGCACCACAGGGGGCGAGGGCACAAGATACGCAGTATTTT.

This clonotype appeared a few times. This chain uses TRBV10-2 with TRBJ1-5; TRBD1 might be the D (5 bases). Trimming left V 5 bases short and J 1 base short, with 15 bases between. The CDR3 consists of 16 residues. CDR1 is WSHSY, CDR2 SAAADI, per germline. Here the CDR3 DNA reads TGCGCCAGCAGTCCTGTGTCGCAGGGCAGCAATCAGCCCCAGCATTTT. Translated, it gives CASSPVSQGSNQPQHF.

The gene calls are TRBV12-3 or TRBV12-4 and TRBJ2-2, with unresolved D. This CDR3 spans 14 amino acids. The V end was cut by 4 bases, the J end by 4 bases, with 10 bases between. CDR3 in amino acids: CASSSFDRTGELFF. In nucleotides, the CDR3 is TGTGCCAGCAGTTCCTTCGACCGCACCGGGGAGCTGTTTTTT.

This clonotype was counted at least ten times. This chain links TRBV11-2 with TRBJ1-1, with TRBD1 identical over 7 bases. With 8 bases clipped from V and 1 base from J, the junction kept 4 bases outside the gene matches. Looked up from germline, CDR1 is SGHAT and CDR2 is FQNNGV. The CDR3 consists of 13 residues. The DNA of the CDR3 is TGTGCCAGCCCTGCAGGGGGGAACACTGAAGCTTTCTTT. This codes for CASPAGGNTEAFF.

This clonotype was recorded a few times. The V and J genes are TRBV7-2 and TRBJ2-1, with 11 bases aligning to TRBD2. The CDR3 runs to 18 residues. The V and J ends lost 7 bases and 1 base, in that order; junction bases with no gene match: 12. The germline V gene has CDR1 SGHTA and CDR2 FQGNSA. The CDR3 nucleotides read TGTGCCAGCACTCGACTAGCGGGACCCTCGCTTTCCTACAATGAGCAGTTCTTC. This encodes CASTRLAGPSLSYNEQFF.

This clonotype has just a few counts. The rearrangement joins TRBV6-1 to TRBJ2-5; TRBD2 agrees at 8 bases. This CDR3 is 16 amino acids long. From germline, CDR1 is MNHNS and CDR2 SASEGT. With V trimmed by 5 bases and J by 5 bases, 13 bases remained unmatched. The CDR3 DNA reads as TGTGCCAGCAGTTGGGGCTTGCTTCGGGAGGGGGAGACCCAGTACTTC. Amino acid sequence: CASSWGLLREGETQYF.

The rearrangement links TRBV4-1 to TRBJ1-6; 11 bases map to TRBD1. V lost 0 bases, J lost 8 bases, and 6 bases stayed unmatched. The CDR3 is made up of 17 amino acids. CDR1 is MGHRA and CDR2 is YSYEKL in the germline V gene. The CDR3 loop is CASSQDIRGQGDSPLHF. The CDR3 region has the DNA TGCGCCAGCAGCCAAGATATTAGGGGACAGGGGGATTCACCCCTCCACTTT.

This clonotype was picked up many times. The V call is TRBV2, the J call TRBJ2-7, with 9 bases lining up with TRBD1. Unmatched junction bases numbered 3, after V lost 1 base and J lost 5 bases. Per germline, CDR1 SNHLY and CDR2 FYNNEI. CDR3 length: 14 residues. The CDR3 DNA is TGTGCCAGCAGTGAAGAACAGGGGGCGCACGAGCAGTACTTC. Translating gives CASSEEQGAHEQYF. The full variable domain, completed using reference TRBV2 and TRBJ2-7, is EPEVTQTPSHQVTQMGQEVILRCVPISNHLYFYWYRQILGQKVEFLVSFYNNEISEKSEIFDDQFSVERPDGSNFTLKIRSTKLEDSAMYFCASSEEQGAHEQYFGPGTRLTVT.

This clonotype was counted many times. The chain is built from TRBV5-4 and TRBJ2-3; 10 positions agree with TRBD2. Germline V gives CDR1 SGHNT, CDR2 YYREEE (reference sequence). V gave up 0 bases and J gave up 3 bases; unmatched junction bases: 4. CDR3 length: 16 amino acids. CDR3 protein: CASSLAGSGRTDTQYF. CDR3 bases: TGTGCCAGCAGCTTGGCGGGTAGCGGGAGGACAGATACGCAGTATTTT. Full variable domain (missing parts from reference TRBV5-4 and TRBJ2-3): ETGVTQSPTHLIKTRGQQVTLRCSSQSGHNTVSWYQQALGQGPQFIFQYYREEENGRGNFPPRFSGLQFPNYSSELNVNALELDDSALYLCASSLAGSGRTDTQYFGPGTRLTVL.

The chain uses TRBV6-6 and TRBJ2-7; 7 nucleotides align to TRBD2. With V trimmed by 3 bases and J by 3 bases, 11 bases remained unmatched. Germline V CDR1 and CDR2: MNHNY, SVGAGI (reference sequence). The CDR3 contains 16 residues. The CDR3 DNA follows: TGTGCCAGCAGTTATAATGGGCGGGGGTCGTTCTACGAGCAGTACTTC. This gives the protein CASSYNGRGSFYEQYF.

For this clonotype: A junction end diverges from the germline sequence, so it may reflect a read error. The J gene is TRBJ1-4, the V gene TRBV19; D uncertain. The CDR3 extends over 13 amino acids. Germline assignment: CDR1 LNHDA and CDR2 SQIVND (reference sequence). The CDR3 loop reads CAGSDPANEKLFF. The CDR3 DNA is TGTGCCGGTAGTGATCCGGCTAATGAAAAACTGTTTTTT.

Comment on this clonotype: A much bigger clone sits one base away, suggesting this may be a read error. The conserved closing phenylalanine or tryptophan is absent in this CDR3, likely reflecting a read error. The chain is built from TRBV29-1 and TRBJ2-3; D may be TRBD2 (5 bases). Per the germline V gene, CDR1 is SQVTM and CDR2 is ANQGSEA. The ends were cut back, 5 bases at V and 2 bases at J, with 20 bases in the middle. The CDR3 has 16 amino acids. CDR3 region: CSVPSGSSDLTDTQYS. CDR3 bases: TGCAGCGTTCCCTCCGGTAGTAGCGACCTCACAGATACGCAGTATTCT.

V gene TRBV6-1 combines with J gene TRBJ2-2, with TRBD2 matching over 11 bases. The CDR3 consists of 17 residues. CDR1 is MNHNS, CDR2 SASEGT, per germline. V was pared by 4 bases and J by 4 bases, with 8 bases of the junction left unmatched. This CDR3 reads CASSGPSGRRGTGELFF. The CDR3 DNA reads TGTGCCAGCAGTGGGCCTAGCGGGAGGCGGGGCACCGGGGAGCTGTTTTTT.

The J gene is TRBJ2-7, the V gene TRBV10-3, with TRBD2 matching over 11 bases. The V segment lost 3 bases and the J segment 4 bases; nucleotides outside the gene matches: 8. The CDR3 is 16 amino acids. CDR1 and CDR2 (germline): ENHRY, SYGVKD. The CDR3 DNA sequence: TGTGCCATCAGTGATACTAGCGGGAGAACCGGGTACGAGCAGTACTTC. Its translation is CAISDTSGRTGYEQYF.

A few counts support this clonotype. The genes are TRBV24-1 and TRBJ1-4; D is unclear. Per germline, CDR1 KGHDR and CDR2 SFDVKD. The CDR3 totals 14 residues. Trimming left V 4 bases short and J 3 bases short, with 8 bases between. The CDR3 reads CATSDRGSNEKLFF. The DNA for the CDR3 is TGTGCCACCAGTGACCGGGGTTCTAATGAAAAACTGTTTTTT.

This clonotype was counted between two and nine times. V and J are TRBV25-1 and TRBJ2-1; D is undetermined. The germline V gene has CDR1 MGHDK and CDR2 SYGVNS. The CDR3 extends over 16 amino acids. Trimming took off 4 bases at V and 5 bases at J, with 18 bases between the two ends. The CDR3 sequence is CASSAAGFPYDNEQFF. CDR3 in DNA: TGTGCCAGCAGTGCCGCAGGCTTCCCCTACGACAATGAGCAGTTCTTC.

V and J are TRBV28 and TRBJ2-7; TRBD1 matches at 11 bases. Germline CDR1 and CDR2: MDHEN and SYDVKM. The CDR3 sequence is 13 residues long. The V gene end was trimmed by 8 bases and the J gene end by 5 bases; junction bases not matched to a gene: 5. The CDR3 coding sequence is TGTGCCAGCTTGGACAGGGGGCGGCACGAGCAGTACTTC. Residues: CASLDRGRHEQYF.

This clonotype was found a few times. The V gene is TRBV7-9, the J gene TRBJ1-2; D perhaps matches TRBD1 (5 bases). V lost 3 bases to trimming and J lost 4 bases, with 15 bases between them. Germline V CDR1 and CDR2: SEHNR, FQNEAQ (reference sequence). The CDR3 spans 15 residues. The CDR3 sequence is CASSFQGQGFYGYTF. CDR3 bases: TGTGCCAGCAGCTTTCAGGGTCAGGGATTCTATGGCTACACCTTC.

The chain employs TRBV12-3 or TRBV12-4 and TRBJ2-1; 10 positions agree with TRBD2. The V segment lost 5 bases and the J segment 5 bases; nucleotides outside the gene matches: 6. This CDR3 contains 15 residues. CDR3 nucleotides: TGTGCCAGCAGTCTTTCTAGCGGGGGCCACAATGAGCAGTTCTTC. This codes for CASSLSSGGHNEQFF.

The genes are TRBV6-2 or TRBV6-3 and TRBJ2-3; 15 nucleotides agree with TRBD2. CDR1 and CDR2 (germline): MNHEY, SVGEGT. The CDR3 loop spans 18 amino acids. With V trimmed by 6 bases and J by 4 bases, 11 bases remained unmatched. The CDR3 nucleotides read TGTGCCAGCAGGCCCGGACTAGCGGGAGGGCCCGGGGCAGATACGCAGTATTTT. It specifies CASRPGLAGGPGADTQYF.

This clonotype was recorded many times. The V gene is TRBV28, the J gene TRBJ1-5, with D perhaps TRBD1 (6 bases). Deletions cut 6 bases from V and 7 bases from J, with 22 bases between. The CDR3 contains 16 residues. From germline, CDR1 is MDHEN and CDR2 SYDVKM. In DNA form, the CDR3 reads TGTGCCAGCAGACCCCGCGGTGGGGGGGCTTGGCAGCCCCAGCATTTT. This sequence encodes CASRPRGGGAWQPQHF.

This clonotype was detected ten times or more. V gene TRBV27 combines with J gene TRBJ2-2, with D hard to call. The CDR3 contains 13 residues. V was shortened by 5 bases and J by 7 bases, with 11 bases between the two germline ends. Germline V gives CDR1 MNHEY, CDR2 SMNVEV (reference sequence). The CDR3 spells CASSIRDDGELFF. CDR3 nucleotides: TGTGCCAGCAGTATCAGAGATGACGGGGAGCTGTTTTTT.

The chain employs TRBV27 and TRBJ2-7; tentative D call: TRBD1 (5 bases). V lost 3 bases and J lost 4, with 13 bases in between. CDR3 length equals 14 residues. In germline, CDR1 is MNHEY, CDR2 SMNVEV (reference sequence). CDR3: CASSFGASQYEQYF. The CDR3 nucleotides read TGTGCCAGCAGTTTTGGGGCCAGTCAGTACGAGCAGTACTTC.

This clonotype was counted only a few times. V and J are TRBV24-1 and TRBJ2-2; TRBD2 matches 12 bases. J lost 6 bases, V lost 4 bases, and 8 bases had no gene match. Germline V gene sequence: CDR1 KGHDR, CDR2 SFDVKD. The CDR3 runs to 17 residues. CDR3 residues: CATSDPRTSGVSGELFF. CDR3 bases: TGTGCCACCAGTGACCCCCGGACTAGCGGGGTATCCGGGGAGCTGTTTTTT.

This clonotype was observed a single time. The genes are TRBV12-3 or TRBV12-4 and TRBJ1-5; 9 bases line up with TRBD1. This CDR3 is 17 amino acids long. The V and J ends lost 4 bases and 3 bases, in that order; junction bases with no gene match: 10. The CDR3: CASSSRTGTGNNQPQHF. CDR3 coding DNA: TGTGCCAGCAGTTCGAGAACCGGGACAGGGAACAATCAGCCCCAGCATTTT.

The chain is built from TRBV6-2 or TRBV6-3 and TRBJ2-5, with no clear D. The V gene's germline CDR1 is MNHEY and CDR2 SVGEGT. The CDR3 extends over 15 amino acids. V lost 0 bases to trimming and J lost 2 bases, with 10 bases between them. The CDR3 here is CASSYSMAAQETQYF. CDR3 nucleotide sequence: TGTGCCAGCAGTTACTCGATGGCGGCACAAGAGACCCAGTACTTC.